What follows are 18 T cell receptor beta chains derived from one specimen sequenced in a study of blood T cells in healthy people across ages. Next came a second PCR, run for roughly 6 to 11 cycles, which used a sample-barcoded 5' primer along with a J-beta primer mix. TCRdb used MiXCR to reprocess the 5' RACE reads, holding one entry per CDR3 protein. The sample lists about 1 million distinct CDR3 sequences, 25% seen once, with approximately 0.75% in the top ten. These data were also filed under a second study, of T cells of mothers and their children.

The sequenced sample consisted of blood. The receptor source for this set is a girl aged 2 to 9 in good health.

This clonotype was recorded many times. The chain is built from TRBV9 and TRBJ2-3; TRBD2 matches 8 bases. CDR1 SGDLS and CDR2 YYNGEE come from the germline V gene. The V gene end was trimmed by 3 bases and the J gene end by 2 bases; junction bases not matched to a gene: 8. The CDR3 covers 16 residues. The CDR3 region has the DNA TGTGCCAGCAGCGACCGGGGCGGGGGGTCCACAGATACGCAGTATTTT. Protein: CASSDRGGGSTDTQYF.

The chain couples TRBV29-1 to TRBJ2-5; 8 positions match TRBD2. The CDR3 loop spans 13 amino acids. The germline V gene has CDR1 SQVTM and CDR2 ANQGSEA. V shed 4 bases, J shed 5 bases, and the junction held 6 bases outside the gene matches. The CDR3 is CSVVGRALETQYF. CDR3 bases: TGCAGCGTTGTCGGGAGGGCCTTGGAGACCCAGTACTTC.

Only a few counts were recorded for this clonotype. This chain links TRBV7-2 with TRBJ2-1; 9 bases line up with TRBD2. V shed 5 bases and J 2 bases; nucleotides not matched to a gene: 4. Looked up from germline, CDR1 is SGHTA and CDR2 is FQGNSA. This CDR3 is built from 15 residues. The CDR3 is CASSISGRPYNEQFF. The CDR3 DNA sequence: TGTGCCAGCAGCATTAGCGGGAGACCCTACAATGAGCAGTTCTTC.

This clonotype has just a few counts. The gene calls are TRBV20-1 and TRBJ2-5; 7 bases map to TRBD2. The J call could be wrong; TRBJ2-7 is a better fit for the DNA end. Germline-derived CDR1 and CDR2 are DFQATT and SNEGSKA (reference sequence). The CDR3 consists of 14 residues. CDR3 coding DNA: TGCAGTGCTAGACTAGCGGCTCAGTCCTACGAGCAGTACTTC. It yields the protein CSARLAAQSYEQYF.

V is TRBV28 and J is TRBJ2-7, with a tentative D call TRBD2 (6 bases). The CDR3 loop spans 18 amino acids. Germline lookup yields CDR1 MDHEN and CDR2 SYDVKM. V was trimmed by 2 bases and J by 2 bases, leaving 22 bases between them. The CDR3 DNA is TGTGCCAGCAGTTTAGCGGGATCCGTGCCATCAAGGACCTACGAGCAGTACTTC. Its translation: CASSLAGSVPSRTYEQYF.

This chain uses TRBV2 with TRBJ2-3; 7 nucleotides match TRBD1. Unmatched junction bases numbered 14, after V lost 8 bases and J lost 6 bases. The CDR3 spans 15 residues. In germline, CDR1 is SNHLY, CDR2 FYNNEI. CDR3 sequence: CASSRRGRLGDTQYF. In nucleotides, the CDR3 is TGTGCCAGCTCGAGAAGGGGGCGCTTGGGGGATACGCAGTATTTT.

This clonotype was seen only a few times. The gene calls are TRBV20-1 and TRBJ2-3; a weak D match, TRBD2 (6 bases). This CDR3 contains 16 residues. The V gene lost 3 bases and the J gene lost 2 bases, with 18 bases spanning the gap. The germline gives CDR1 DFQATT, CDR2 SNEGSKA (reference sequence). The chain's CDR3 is CSASQLTGDFTDTQYF. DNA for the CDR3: TGCAGTGCTAGTCAGCTGACGGGAGACTTCACAGATACGCAGTATTTT.

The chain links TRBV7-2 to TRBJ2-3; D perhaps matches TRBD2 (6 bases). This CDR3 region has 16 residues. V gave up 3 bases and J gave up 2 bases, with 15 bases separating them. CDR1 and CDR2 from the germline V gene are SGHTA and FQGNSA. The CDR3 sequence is CASSFKVGDFTDTQYF. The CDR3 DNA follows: TGTGCCAGCAGCTTTAAGGTGGGGGACTTCACAGATACGCAGTATTTT. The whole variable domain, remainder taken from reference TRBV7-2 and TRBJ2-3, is GAGVSQSPSNKVTEKGKDVELRCDPISGHTALYWYRQSLGQGLEFLIYFQGNSAPDKSGLPSDRFSAERTGGSVSTLTIQRTQQEDSAVYLCASSFKVGDFTDTQYFGPGTRLTVL.

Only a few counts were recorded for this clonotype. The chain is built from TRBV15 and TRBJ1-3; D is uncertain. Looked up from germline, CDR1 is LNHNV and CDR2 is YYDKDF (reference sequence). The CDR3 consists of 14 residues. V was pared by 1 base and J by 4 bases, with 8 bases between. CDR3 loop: CATSRVNGGNTIYF. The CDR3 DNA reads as TGTGCCACCAGCAGAGTAAACGGCGGAAACACCATATATTTT.

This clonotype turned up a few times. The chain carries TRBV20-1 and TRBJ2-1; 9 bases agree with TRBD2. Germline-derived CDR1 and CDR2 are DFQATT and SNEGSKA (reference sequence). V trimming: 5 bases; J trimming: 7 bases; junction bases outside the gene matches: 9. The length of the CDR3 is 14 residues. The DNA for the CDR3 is TGCAGTGCTGGGATAGCGGGAGCTACAAATGAGCAGTTCTTC. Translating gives CSAGIAGATNEQFF.

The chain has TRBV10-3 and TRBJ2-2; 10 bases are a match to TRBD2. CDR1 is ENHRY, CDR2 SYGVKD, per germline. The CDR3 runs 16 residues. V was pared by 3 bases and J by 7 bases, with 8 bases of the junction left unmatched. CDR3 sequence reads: CAISETSGKIVGELFF. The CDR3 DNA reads TGTGCCATCAGTGAAACTAGCGGGAAGATCGTCGGGGAGCTGTTTTTT.

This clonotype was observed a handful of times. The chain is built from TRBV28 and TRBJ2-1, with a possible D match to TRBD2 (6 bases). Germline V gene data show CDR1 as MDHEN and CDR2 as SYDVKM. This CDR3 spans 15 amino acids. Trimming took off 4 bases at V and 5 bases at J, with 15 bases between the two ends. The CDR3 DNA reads TGTGCCAGCAGTTCCCTGACTAGGAATGACAATGAGCAGTTCTTC. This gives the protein CASSSLTRNDNEQFF.

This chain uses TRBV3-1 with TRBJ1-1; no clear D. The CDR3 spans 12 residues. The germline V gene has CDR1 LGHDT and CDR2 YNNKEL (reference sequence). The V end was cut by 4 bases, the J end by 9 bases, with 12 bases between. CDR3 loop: CASSPERTQAFF. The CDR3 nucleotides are TGTGCCAGCAGCCCCGAGCGAACCCAAGCTTTCTTT.

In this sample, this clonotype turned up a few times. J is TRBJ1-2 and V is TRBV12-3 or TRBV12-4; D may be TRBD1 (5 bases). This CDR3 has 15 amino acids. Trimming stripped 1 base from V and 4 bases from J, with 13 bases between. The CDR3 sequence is CASSLDLGTAYGYTF. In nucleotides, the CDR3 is TGTGCCAGCAGTTTAGATTTGGGGACGGCCTATGGCTACACCTTC.

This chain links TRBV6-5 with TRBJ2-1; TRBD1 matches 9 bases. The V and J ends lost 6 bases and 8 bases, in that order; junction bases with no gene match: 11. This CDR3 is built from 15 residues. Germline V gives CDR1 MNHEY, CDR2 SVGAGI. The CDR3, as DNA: TGTGCCAGCAGAGGAGGGACAGGGAAGCGCGATGAGCAGTTCTTC. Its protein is CASRGGTGKRDEQFF.

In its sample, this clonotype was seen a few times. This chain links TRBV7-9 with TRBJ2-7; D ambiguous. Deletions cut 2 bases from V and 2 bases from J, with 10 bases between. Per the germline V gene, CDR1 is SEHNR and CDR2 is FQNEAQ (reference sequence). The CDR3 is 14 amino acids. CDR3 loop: CASSLSFTPYEQYF. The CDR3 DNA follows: TGTGCCAGCAGCTTATCCTTTACTCCCTACGAGCAGTACTTC.

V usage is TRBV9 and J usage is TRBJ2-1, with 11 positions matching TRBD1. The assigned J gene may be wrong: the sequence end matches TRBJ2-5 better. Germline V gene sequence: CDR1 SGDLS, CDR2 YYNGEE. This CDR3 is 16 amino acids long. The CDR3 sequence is CASSVGGQGDRETQYF. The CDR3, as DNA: TGTGCCAGCAGCGTAGGGGGACAGGGGGATCGAGAGACCCAGTACTTC.

CDR3 sequence (DNA): TGTGCCAGCAGCTTAGGCGGCTCCTCCTGGGGGGAGCAGTACTTC. It is translated as CASSLGGSSWGEQYF. This chain uses TRBV11-2 with TRBJ2-7, with D perhaps matching TRBD1 or TRBD2 (5 bases each). This CDR3 contains 15 residues. CDR1 and CDR2 (germline): SGHAT, FQNNGV. V was trimmed by 1 base and J by 7 bases, leaving 17 bases between them.